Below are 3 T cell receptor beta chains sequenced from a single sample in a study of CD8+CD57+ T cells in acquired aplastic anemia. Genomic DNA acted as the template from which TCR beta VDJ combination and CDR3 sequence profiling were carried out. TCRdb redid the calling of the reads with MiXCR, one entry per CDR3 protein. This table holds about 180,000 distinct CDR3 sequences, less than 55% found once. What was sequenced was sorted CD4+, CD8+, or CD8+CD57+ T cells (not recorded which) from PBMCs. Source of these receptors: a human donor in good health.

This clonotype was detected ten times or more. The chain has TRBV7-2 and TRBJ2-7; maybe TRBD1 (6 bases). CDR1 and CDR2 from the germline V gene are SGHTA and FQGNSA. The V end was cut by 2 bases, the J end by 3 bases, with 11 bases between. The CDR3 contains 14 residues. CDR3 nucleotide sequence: TGTGCCAGCAGCTTACAGGGGCCGTACTACGAGCAGTACTTC. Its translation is CASSLQGPYYEQYF.

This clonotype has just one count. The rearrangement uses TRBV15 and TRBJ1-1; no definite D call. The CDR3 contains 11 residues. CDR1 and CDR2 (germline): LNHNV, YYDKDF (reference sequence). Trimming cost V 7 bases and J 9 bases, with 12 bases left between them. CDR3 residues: CATTMDRKAFF. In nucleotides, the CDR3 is TGTGCCACCACCATGGATCGGAAAGCTTTCTTT.

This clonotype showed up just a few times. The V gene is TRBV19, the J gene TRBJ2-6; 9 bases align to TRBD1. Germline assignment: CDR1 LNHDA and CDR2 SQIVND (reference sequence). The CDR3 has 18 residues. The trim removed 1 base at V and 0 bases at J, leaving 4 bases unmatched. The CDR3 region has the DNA TGTGCCAGTAGTATAGTGGGACAGGGAACCTCTGGGGCCAACGTCCTGACTTTC. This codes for CASSIVGQGTSGANVLTF.